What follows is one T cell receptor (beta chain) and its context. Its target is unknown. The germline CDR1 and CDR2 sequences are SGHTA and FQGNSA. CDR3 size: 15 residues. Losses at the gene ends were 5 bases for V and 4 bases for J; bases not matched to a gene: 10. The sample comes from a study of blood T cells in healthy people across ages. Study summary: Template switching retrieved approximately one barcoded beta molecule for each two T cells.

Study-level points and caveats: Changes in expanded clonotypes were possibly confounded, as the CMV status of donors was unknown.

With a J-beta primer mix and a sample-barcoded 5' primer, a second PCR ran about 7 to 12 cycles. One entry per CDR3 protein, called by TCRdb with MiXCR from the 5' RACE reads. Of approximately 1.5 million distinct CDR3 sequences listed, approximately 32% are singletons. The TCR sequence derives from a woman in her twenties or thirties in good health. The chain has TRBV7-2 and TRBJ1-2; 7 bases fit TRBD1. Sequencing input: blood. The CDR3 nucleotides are TGTGCCAGCAGCGACCGACAGGGTAGTGGCTATGGCTACACCTTC. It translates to CASSDRQGSGYGYTF.